The 5 T cell receptor beta chains given below trace back to one sample, sequenced in a study of Tregs in tolerant kidney transplant recipients. Produced via immunoSEQ multiplex PCR; TCRdb's table is partial and in-frame only. The table lists some 71,000 clones, approximately 91% of them singletons, with about 0.36% in the top ten. This specimen consisted of CD4+ T cells from blood, obtained before the transplant. The receptors derive from a human donor who received a combined kidney and bone marrow transplant.

The V and J genes are TRBV9 and TRBJ1-3; no clear D gene. V was cut by 0 bases and J by 0 bases, with 7 bases left in between. The V gene's germline CDR1 is SGDLS and CDR2 YYNGEE. The CDR3 consists of 15 residues. The CDR3 DNA reads TGTGCCAGCAGCGTAGTAGCATCCTCTGGAAACACCATATATTTT. Its protein is CASSVVASSGNTIYF.

The gene calls are TRBV28 and TRBJ2-7; no clear D. The V and J ends lost 3 bases and 5 bases respectively, with 11 bases between them. CDR1 MDHEN and CDR2 SYDVKM come from the germline V gene. This CDR3 comprises 13 residues. CDR3 sequence: CASSLEHHNEQYF. Here the CDR3 DNA reads TGTGCCAGCAGTTTGGAGCATCACAACGAGCAGTACTTC.

V gene TRBV10-3 combines with J gene TRBJ2-7; weak D call: TRBD1 (5 bases). The length of the CDR3 is 14 residues. Germline V lookup: CDR1 ENHRY, CDR2 SYGVKD. Between the trimmed V and J ends, which lost 8 bases and 6 bases, there was a span of 20 bases. The CDR3 sequence is CAISKARDAREQYF. The CDR3 coding sequence is TGTGCCATCTCAAAGGCCAGGGATGCTCGCGAGCAGTACTTC.

The rearrangement joins TRBV7-8 to TRBJ2-7; 7 positions match TRBD1. The CDR3 sequence is 15 residues long. Trimming removed 5 bases from V and 1 base from J; junction bases left unmatched: 8. In germline, CDR1 is SGHVS, CDR2 FQNEAQ. In DNA, the CDR3 is TGTGCCAGCAGCCTCCGACAGGGTTCTTCCTACGAGCAGTACTTC. It translates to CASSLRQGSSYEQYF.

The V and J genes are TRBV15 and TRBJ1-1; D is possibly TRBD1 (6 bases). The CDR3 loop spans 14 amino acids. Germline lookup yields CDR1 LNHNV and CDR2 YYDKDF (reference sequence). V shed 2 bases and J shed 2 bases, with 9 bases lying between them. CDR3 nucleotide sequence: TGTGCCACCAGCAGACGGACAGTTAACACTGAAGCTTTCTTT. Translation: CATSRRTVNTEAFF.